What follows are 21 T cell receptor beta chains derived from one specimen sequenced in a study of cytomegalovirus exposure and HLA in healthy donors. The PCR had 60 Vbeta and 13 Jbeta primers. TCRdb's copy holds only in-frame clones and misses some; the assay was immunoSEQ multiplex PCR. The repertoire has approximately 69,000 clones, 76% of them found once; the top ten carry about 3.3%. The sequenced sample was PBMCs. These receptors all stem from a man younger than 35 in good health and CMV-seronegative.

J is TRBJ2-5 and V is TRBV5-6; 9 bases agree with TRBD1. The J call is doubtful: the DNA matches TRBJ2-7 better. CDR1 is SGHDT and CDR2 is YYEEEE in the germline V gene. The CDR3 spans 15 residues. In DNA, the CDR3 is TGTGCCAGCAGCTTAGGGGGGACAGGGTCTGGCGAGCAGTACTTC. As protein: CASSLGGTGSGEQYF.

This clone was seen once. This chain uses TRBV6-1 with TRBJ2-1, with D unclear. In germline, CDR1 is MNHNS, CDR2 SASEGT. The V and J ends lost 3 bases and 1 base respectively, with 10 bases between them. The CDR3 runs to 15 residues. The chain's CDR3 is CASSDWAGSYNEQFF. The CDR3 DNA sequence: TGTGCCAGCAGTGATTGGGCAGGATCCTACAATGAGCAGTTCTTC.

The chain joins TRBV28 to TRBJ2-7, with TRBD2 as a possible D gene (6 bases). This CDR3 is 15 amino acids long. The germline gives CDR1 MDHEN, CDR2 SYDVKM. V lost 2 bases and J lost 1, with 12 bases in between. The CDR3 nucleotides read TGTGCCAGCAGTTTAGCGGGATCAGGGTCCTACGAGCAGTACTTC. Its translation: CASSLAGSGSYEQYF.

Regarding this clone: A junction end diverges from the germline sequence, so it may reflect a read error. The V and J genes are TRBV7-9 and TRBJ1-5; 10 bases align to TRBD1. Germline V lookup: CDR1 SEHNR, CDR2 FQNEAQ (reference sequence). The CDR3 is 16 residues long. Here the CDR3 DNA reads TGTGCCAGCAGCCCGGGGACAGGGGAGAGCAATCAGCCCCGGCATTTT. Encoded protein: CASSPGTGESNQPRHF.

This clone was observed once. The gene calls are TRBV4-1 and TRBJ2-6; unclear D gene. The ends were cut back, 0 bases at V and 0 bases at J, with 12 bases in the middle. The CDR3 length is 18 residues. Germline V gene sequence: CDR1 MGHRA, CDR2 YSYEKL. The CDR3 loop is CASSQDRFYSSGANVLTF. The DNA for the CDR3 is TGCGCCAGCAGCCAAGATCGGTTTTACAGCTCTGGGGCCAACGTCCTGACTTTC.

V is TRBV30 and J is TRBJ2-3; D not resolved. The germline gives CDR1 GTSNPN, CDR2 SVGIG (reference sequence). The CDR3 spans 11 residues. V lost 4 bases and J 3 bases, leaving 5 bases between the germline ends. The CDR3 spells CAWTKTDTQYF. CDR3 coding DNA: TGTGCCTGGACCAAAACAGATACGCAGTATTTT. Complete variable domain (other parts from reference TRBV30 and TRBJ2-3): SQTIHQWPATLVQPVGSPLSLECTVEGTSNPNLYWYRQAAGRGLQLLFYSVGIGQISSEVPQNLSASRPQDRQFILSSKKLLLSDSGFYLCAWTKTDTQYFGPGTRLTVL.

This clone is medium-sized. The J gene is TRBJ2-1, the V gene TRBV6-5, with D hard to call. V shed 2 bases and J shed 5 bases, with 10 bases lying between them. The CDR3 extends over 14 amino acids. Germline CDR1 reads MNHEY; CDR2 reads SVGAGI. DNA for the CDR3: TGTGCCAGCAGTTACCCTGGAACTAACAATGAGCAGTTCTTC. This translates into CASSYPGTNNEQFF.

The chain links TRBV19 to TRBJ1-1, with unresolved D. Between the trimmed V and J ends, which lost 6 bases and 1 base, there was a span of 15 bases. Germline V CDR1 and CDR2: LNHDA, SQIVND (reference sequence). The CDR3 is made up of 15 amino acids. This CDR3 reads CASRTVPQGNTEAFF. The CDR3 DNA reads TGTGCCAGTAGAACAGTCCCGCAAGGGAACACTGAAGCTTTCTTT.

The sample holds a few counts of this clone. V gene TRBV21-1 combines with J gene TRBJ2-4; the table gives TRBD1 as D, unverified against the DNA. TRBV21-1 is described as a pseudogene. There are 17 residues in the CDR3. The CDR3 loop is CATLAGDRPGGKNIQYF. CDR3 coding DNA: TGTGCCACCCTAGCAGGGGACAGGCCGGGGGGCAAAAACATTCAGTACTTC.

CDR3 nucleotides: TGTGCCAGCAGTTATAGCCTCTTAAACTATGGCTACACCTTC. Protein product: CASSYSLLNYGYTF. The rearrangement uses TRBV6-6 and TRBJ1-2; D is unresolved. The V gene lost 3 bases and the J gene lost 2 bases, with 10 bases spanning the gap. The CDR3 is 14 residues long. From germline, CDR1 is MNHNY and CDR2 SVGAGI (reference sequence).

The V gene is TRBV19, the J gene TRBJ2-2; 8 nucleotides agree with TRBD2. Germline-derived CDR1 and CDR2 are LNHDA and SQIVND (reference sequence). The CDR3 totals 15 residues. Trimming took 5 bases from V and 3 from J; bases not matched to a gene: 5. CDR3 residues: CASSVLAADTGELFF. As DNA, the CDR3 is TGTGCCAGTAGTGTACTAGCGGCCGACACCGGGGAGCTGTTTTTT. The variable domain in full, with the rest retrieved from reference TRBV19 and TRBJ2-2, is DGGITQSPKYLFRKEGQNVTLSCEQNLNHDAMYWYRQDPGQGLRLIYYSQIVNDFQKGDIAEGYSVSREKKESFPLTVTSAQKNPTAFYLCASSVLAADTGELFFGEGSRLTVL.

CDR3 bases: TGTGCCAGCAGCTTAGAAACAGGGCTCACTAACTATGGCTACACCTTC. Translation: CASSLETGLTNYGYTF. The rearrangement uses TRBV11-2 and TRBJ1-2; D is perhaps TRBD1 (6 bases). This CDR3 spans 16 amino acids. Germline lookup yields CDR1 SGHAT and CDR2 FQNNGV. Trimming cost V 0 bases and J 0 bases, with 11 bases left between them.

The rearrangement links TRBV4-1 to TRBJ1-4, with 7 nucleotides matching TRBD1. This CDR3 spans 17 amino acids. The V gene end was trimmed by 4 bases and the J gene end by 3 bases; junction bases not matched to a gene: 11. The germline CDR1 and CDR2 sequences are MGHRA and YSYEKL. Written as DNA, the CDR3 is TGCGCCAGCAGCCGGTCCGAGGGGGGACAGCCTAATGAAAAACTGTTTTTT. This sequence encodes CASSRSEGGQPNEKLFF.

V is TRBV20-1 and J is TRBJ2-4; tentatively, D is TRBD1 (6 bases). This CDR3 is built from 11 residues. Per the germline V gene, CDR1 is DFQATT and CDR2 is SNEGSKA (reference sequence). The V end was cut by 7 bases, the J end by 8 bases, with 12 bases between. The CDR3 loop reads CSVGRGDIQYF. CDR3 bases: TGCAGTGTGGGCAGGGGTGACATTCAGTACTTC.

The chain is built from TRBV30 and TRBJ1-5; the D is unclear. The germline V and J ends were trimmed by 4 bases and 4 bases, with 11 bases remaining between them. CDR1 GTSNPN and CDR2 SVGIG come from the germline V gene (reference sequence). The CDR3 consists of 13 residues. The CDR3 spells CAWTRGLNQPQHF. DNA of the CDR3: TGTGCCTGGACCAGAGGGTTGAATCAGCCCCAGCATTTT. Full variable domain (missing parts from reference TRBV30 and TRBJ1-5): SQTIHQWPATLVQPVGSPLSLECTVEGTSNPNLYWYRQAAGRGLQLLFYSVGIGQISSEVPQNLSASRPQDRQFILSSKKLLLSDSGFYLCAWTRGLNQPQHFGDGTRLSIL.

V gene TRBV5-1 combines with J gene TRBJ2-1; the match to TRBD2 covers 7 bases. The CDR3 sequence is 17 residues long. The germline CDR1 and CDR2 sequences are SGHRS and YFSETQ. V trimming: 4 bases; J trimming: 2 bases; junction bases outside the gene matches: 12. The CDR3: CASSLGLGAGPYNEQFF. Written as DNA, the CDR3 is TGCGCCAGCAGCCTCGGACTAGGAGCGGGGCCCTACAATGAGCAGTTCTTC. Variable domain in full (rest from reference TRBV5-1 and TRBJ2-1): KAGVTQTPRYLIKTRGQQVTLSCSPISGHRSVSWYQQTPGQGLQFLFEYFSETQRNKGNFPGRFSGRQFSNSRSEMNVSTLELGDSALYLCASSLGLGAGPYNEQFFGPGTRLTVL.

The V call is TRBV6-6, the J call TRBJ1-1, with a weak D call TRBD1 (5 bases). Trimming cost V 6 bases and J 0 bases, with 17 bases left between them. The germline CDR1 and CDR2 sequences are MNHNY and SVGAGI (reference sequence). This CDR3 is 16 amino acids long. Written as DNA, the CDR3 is TGTGCCAGCAGACTAGACCAGGGAGGCATGAACACTGAAGCTTTCTTT. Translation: CASRLDQGGMNTEAFF.

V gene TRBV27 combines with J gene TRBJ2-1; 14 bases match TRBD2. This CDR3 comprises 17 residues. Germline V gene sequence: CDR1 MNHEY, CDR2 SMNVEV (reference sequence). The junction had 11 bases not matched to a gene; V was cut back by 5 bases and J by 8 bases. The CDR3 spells CASSPRLAGGLLYEQFF. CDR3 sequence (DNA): TGTGCCAGCAGTCCAAGACTAGCGGGGGGGCTTCTCTATGAGCAGTTCTTC.

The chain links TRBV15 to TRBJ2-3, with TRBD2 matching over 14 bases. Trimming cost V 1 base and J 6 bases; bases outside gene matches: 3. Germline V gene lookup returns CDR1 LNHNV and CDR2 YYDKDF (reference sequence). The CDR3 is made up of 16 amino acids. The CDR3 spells CATSRGLAGGRDTQYF. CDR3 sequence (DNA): TGTGCCACCAGCAGAGGACTAGCGGGGGGGCGGGATACGCAGTATTTT.

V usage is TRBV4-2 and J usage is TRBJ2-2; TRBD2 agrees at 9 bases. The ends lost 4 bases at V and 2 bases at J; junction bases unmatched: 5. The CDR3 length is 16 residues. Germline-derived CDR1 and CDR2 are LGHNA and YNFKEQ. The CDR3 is CASSRPAGGNTGELFF. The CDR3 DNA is TGTGCCAGCAGCCGCCCAGCGGGGGGTAACACCGGGGAGCTGTTTTTT.

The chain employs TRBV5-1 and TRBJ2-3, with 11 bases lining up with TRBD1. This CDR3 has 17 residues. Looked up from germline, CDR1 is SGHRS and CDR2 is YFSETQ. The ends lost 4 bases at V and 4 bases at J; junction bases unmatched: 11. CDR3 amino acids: CASSHPRGQGVPDTQYF. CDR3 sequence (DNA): TGCGCCAGCAGCCACCCCCGGGGACAGGGGGTCCCAGATACGCAGTATTTT.